This entry is about one TCR beta chain. The antigen is undetermined. The source of the sample is a study of cytomegalovirus exposure and HLA in healthy donors. Looking at the study overall: A preliminary data release comprised 70 million to 95 million unique TCRs obtained from HLA-typed donors.

Researchers ran the PCR with 60 Vbeta and 13 Jbeta primers. Libraries were prepared by immunoSEQ multiplex PCR; TCRdb keeps only in-frame clonotypes and omits some of them. Of around 150,000 clones in the sample, 80% to 90% are singletons; the top ten hold just under 2%. Points from the study as a whole: The later analysis indicated that the majority of CMV-associated TCR beta chains appeared HLA-restricted. Analyses of presence and absence presupposed an approximately uniform sequencing depth across donors. Among TCR beta chains of equal frequency, HLA-associated ones were more clonally expanded in a later analysis.

J gave up 6 bases and V 2 bases, and 5 bases lay outside the gene matches. Germline CDR1 MNHNY, CDR2 SVGAGI (reference sequence). The CDR3 has 15 amino acids. The sequence was obtained from a woman aged 18-29 years in good health and CMV-seronegative. The rearrangement uses TRBV6-6 and TRBJ2-2, with TRBD2 identical over 8 bases. Sequencing was done on a sample of PBMCs. CDR3 nucleotide sequence: TGTGCCAGCAGTTACGGACGGGGGGGCCCCGGGGAGCTGTTTTTT. It translates to CASSYGRGGPGELFF.